The present T cell receptor beta chain was sequenced within a study of blood T cell repertoires in COVID-19. Sequenced by immunoSEQ multiplex PCR; TCRdb stores in-frame clones only, minus some. This sample has about 270,000 clones; around 93% occur once, and the top ten carry 2.8%. To note about this clone: The same CDR3 also results from other DNA sequences found in this sample.

The CDR3 consists of 13 residues. Germline V CDR1 and CDR2: SGDLS, YYNGEE. V was pared by 2 bases and J by 5 bases, with 10 bases between. Specimen: PBMCs or T cells enriched from blood (not recorded which). The clonotype comes from a man aged 35 to 55 who had been exposed to COVID-19. The gene calls are TRBV9 and TRBJ1-1; the D is unclear. The CDR3 DNA reads TGTGCCAGCAGCGTGGGCTCGGGGACTGAAGCTTTCTTT. Its translation is CASSVGSGTEAFF.